The clone carrying this T cell receptor (beta chain) has only one observation. The CDR3 is made up of 15 amino acids. Germline-derived CDR1 and CDR2 are SGHVS and FQNEAQ. Source study methods: Nucleated cell number was recorded as an estimate derived from reference gene primer amplification. Profiling relied on immunoSEQ multiplex PCR, and the TCRdb table lists in-frame clones only, not all of them. Clonal size and the V and J genes are those of that table, whereas D and trimming came from the DNA. The sample includes tens of thousands of clones, around 90% of them seen just once. These data belong to a study of blood T cell repertoires in COVID-19. Turning to the study itself: Samples representing acute and convalescent COVID-19 were sourced from the United States, Italy and Spain. PBMCs, B-cell-depleted T cells, or T cells were the source of the cDNA or gDNA that made up the material.

This clonotype was sampled from a man aged 55 to 70 with active COVID-19. The chain has TRBV7-8 and TRBJ2-5; 10 positions match TRBD1. Material: peripheral blood. For the CDR3, the DNA is TGTGCAGACTCCGGGACAGGGGCCCGAGGAGAGACCCAGTACTTC. This translates into CADSGTGARGETQYF.